This TCR beta chain was sequenced for a study of PD-1 blockade in classical Hodgkin lymphoma. For the study at large: Patients had nivolumab dosed at 3 mg/kg, delivered intravenously every 2 weeks.

Germline assignment: CDR1 MNHNY and CDR2 SVGAGI (reference sequence). The V and J ends lost 6 bases and 4 bases, in that order; junction bases with no gene match: 8. This CDR3 region has 15 residues. Every one of the patients relapsed after autologous stem cell transplantation (brentuximab vedotin exposure was variable). Reported best responses ranged across complete response, partial response or progressive disease. Measured with immunoSEQ multiplex PCR; TCRdb has only the in-frame clones, and not every one. The table records around 25,000 clones, about four fifths of them present only once. This clone was seen a few times. Its cognate antigen is unknown. Study results and caveats: Newly diagnosed patients and complete responders had comparable diversity at baseline. Lower baseline TCR diversity was reported for newly diagnosed patients than for healthy donors.

V usage is TRBV6-6 and J usage is TRBJ2-2; TRBD2 matches 7 bases. Sample: peripheral blood mononuclear cells (PBMCs), taken before the second cycle of nivolumab. This receptor was obtained from a human donor with classical Hodgkin lymphoma. The CDR3 region has the DNA TGTGCCAGCAGCCGTCGCAGGGAGGGCACCGGGGAGCTGTTTTTT. This gives the protein CASSRRREGTGELFF.